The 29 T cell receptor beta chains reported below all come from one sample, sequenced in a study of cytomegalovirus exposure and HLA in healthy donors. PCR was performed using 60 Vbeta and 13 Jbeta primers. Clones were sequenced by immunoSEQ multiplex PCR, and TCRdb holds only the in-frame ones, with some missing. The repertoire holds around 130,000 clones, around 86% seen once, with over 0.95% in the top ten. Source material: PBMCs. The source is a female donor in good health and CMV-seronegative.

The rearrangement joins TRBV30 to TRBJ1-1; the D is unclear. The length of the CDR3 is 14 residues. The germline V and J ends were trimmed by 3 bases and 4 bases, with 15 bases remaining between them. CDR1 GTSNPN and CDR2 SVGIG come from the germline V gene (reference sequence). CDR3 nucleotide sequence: TGTGCCTGGAGCCCTGGCGGGTGGTCCACTGAAGCTTTCTTT. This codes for CAWSPGGWSTEAFF. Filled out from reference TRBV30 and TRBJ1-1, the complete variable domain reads SQTIHQWPATLVQPVGSPLSLECTVEGTSNPNLYWYRQAAGRGLQLLFYSVGIGQISSEVPQNLSASRPQDRQFILSSKKLLLSDSGFYLCAWSPGGWSTEAFFGQGTRLTVV.

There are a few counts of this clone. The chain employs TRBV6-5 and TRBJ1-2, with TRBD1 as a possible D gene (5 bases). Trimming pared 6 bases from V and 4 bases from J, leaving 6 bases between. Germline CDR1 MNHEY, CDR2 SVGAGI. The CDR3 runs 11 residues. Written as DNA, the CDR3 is TGTGCCAGCAGCGGGGGCTATGGCTACACCTTC. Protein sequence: CASSGGYGYTF.

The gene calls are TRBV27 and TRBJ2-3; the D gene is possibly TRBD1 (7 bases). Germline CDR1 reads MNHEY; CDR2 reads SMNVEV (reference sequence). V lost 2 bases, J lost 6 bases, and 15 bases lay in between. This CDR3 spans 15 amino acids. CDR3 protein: CASSLTPGGYDTQYF. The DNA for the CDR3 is TGTGCCAGCAGTTTAACCCCAGGGGGGTACGATACGCAGTATTTT.

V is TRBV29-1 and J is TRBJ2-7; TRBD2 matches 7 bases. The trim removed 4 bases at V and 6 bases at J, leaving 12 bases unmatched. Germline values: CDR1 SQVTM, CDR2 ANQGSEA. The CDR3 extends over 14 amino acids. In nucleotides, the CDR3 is TGCAGCGTTGGGTACCCTGGCGGGAGTGGCGAGCAGTACTTC. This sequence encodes CSVGYPGGSGEQYF.

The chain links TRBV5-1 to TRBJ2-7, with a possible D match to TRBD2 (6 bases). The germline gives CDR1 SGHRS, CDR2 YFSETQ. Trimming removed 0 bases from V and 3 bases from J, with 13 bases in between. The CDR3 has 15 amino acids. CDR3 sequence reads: CASSLVEGVIYEQYF. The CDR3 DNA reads TGCGCCAGCAGCTTGGTGGAGGGTGTTATCTACGAGCAGTACTTC.

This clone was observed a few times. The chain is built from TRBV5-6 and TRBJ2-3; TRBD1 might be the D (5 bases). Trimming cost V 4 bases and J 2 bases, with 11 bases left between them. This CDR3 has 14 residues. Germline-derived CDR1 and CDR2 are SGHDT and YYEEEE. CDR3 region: CASSARAATDTQYF. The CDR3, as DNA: TGTGCCAGCAGCGCCAGGGCAGCCACAGATACGCAGTATTTT.

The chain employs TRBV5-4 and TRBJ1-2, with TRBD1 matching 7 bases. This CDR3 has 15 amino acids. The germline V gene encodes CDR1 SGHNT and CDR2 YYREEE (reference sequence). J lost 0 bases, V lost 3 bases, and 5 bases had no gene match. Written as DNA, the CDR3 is TGTGCCAGCAGCTCGGGACAGCAATCTAACTATGGCTACACCTTC. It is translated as CASSSGQQSNYGYTF.

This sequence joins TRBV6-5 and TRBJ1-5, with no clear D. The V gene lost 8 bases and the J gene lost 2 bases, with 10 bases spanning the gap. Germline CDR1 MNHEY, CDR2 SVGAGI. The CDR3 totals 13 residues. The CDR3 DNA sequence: TGTGCCAGCGCGTCCTTGGGCAATCAGCCCCAGCATTTT. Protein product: CASASLGNQPQHF.

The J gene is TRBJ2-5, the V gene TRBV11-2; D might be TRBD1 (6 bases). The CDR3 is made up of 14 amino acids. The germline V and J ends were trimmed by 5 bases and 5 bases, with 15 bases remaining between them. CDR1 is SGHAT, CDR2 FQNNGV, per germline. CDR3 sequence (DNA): TGTGCCAGCAGCCGGAGCAGGGGATGGGAGACCCAGTACTTC. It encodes CASSRSRGWETQYF.

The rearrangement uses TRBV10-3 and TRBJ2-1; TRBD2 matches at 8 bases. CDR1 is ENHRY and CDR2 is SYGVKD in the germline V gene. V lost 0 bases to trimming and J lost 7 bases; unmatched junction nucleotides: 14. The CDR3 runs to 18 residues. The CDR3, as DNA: TGTGCCATCAGTGAGTCTGGAGGGCAGGCTAGCGGGTGGAATGAGCAGTTCTTC. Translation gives CAISESGGQASGWNEQFF.

The CDR3 nucleotides read TGTGCCAGTAGTATTCCGGGCCAGGGCACTGAAGCTTTCTTT. It codes for CASSIPGQGTEAFF. The chain joins TRBV19 to TRBJ1-1, with TRBD1 as a possible D gene (5 bases). The CDR3 runs to 14 residues. The V gene lost 3 bases and the J gene lost 4 bases, with 12 bases spanning the gap. The germline V gene encodes CDR1 LNHDA and CDR2 SQIVND (reference sequence).

The CDR3 loop is CSVDLDRPYGYTF. CDR3 nucleotide sequence: TGCAGCGTTGATTTGGACAGGCCATACGGCTACACCTTC. The V gene is TRBV29-1, the J gene TRBJ1-2, with 7 positions matching TRBD1. Unmatched junction bases numbered 9, after V lost 3 bases and J lost 8 bases. Germline CDR1 is SQVTM and CDR2 is ANQGSEA. There are 13 residues in the CDR3.

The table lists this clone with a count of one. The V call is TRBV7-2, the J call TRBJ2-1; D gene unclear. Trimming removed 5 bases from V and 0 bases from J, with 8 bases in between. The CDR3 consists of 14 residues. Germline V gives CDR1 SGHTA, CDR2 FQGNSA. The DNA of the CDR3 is TGTGCCAGCAGCAGAATTAGCTCCTACAATGAGCAGTTCTTC. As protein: CASSRISSYNEQFF.

CDR3 sequence (DNA): TGCGCCAGCTCGGCCGGGACAGCGGACACCGGGGAGCTGTTTTTT. Encoded protein: CASSAGTADTGELFF. The rearrangement links TRBV5-1 to TRBJ2-2; 7 nucleotides line up with TRBD1. Trimming at V came to 7 bases and at J to 3 bases, leaving 9 bases not matched to a gene. This CDR3 has 15 amino acids. Per the germline V gene, CDR1 is SGHRS and CDR2 is YFSETQ.

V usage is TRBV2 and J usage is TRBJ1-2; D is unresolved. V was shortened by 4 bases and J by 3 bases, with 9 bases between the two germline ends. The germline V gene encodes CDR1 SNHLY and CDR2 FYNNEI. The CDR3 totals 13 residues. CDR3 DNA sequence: TGTGCCAGCAGTGGTGGAGAGGACTATGGCTACACCTTC. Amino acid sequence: CASSGGEDYGYTF.

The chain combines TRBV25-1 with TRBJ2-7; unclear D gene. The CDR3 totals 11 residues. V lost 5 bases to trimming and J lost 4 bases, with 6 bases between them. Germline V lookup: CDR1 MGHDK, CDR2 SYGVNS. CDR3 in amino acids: CASSLRYEQYF. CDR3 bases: TGTGCCAGCAGTCTCAGATACGAGCAGTACTTC.

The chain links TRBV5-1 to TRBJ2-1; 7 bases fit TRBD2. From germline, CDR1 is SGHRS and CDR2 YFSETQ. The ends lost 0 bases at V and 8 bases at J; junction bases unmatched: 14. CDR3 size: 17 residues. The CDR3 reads CASSLGPSGVRIDEQFF. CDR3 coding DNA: TGCGCCAGCAGCTTGGGACCTAGCGGAGTAAGGATCGATGAGCAGTTCTTC.

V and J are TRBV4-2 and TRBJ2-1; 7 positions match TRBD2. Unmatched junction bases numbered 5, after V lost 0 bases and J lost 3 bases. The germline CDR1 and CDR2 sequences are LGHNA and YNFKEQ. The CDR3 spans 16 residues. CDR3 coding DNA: TGTGCCAGCAGCCAAGAACGAGCGGGGTACTACAATGAGCAGTTCTTC. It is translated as CASSQERAGYYNEQFF.

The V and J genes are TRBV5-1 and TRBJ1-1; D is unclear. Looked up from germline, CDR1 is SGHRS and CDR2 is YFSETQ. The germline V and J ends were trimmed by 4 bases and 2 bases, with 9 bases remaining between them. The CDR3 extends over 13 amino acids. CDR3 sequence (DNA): TGCGCCAGCAGCACAACAGTAAACACTGAAGCTTTCTTT. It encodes CASSTTVNTEAFF. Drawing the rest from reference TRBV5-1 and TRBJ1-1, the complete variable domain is KAGVTQTPRYLIKTRGQQVTLSCSPISGHRSVSWYQQTPGQGLQFLFEYFSETQRNKGNFPGRFSGRQFSNSRSEMNVSTLELGDSALYLCASSTTVNTEAFFGQGTRLTVV.

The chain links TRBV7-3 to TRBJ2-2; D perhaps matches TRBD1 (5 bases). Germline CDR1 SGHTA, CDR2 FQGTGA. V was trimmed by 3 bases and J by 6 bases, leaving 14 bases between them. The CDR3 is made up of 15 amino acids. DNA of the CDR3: TGTGCCAGCAGCTTTAACCAGGGCGGATCCGGGGAGCTGTTTTTT. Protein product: CASSFNQGGSGELFF.

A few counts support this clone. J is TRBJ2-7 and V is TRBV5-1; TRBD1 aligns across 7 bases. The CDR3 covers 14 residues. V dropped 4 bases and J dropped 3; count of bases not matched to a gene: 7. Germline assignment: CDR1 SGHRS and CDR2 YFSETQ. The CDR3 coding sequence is TGCGCCAGCAGCACATTGACAGGGAACTACGAGCAGTACTTC. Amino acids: CASSTLTGNYEQYF.

The CDR3 spells CSALGLAIEQFF. The DNA of the CDR3 is TGCAGCGCCCTGGGACTAGCTATTGAGCAGTTCTTC. The V call is TRBV29-1, the J call TRBJ2-1; 9 bases agree with TRBD2. Germline V gene lookup returns CDR1 SQVTM and CDR2 ANQGSEA. The CDR3 sequence is 12 residues long. J lost 9 bases, V lost 7 bases, and 7 bases had no gene match.

CDR3 residues: CASSRDRVYQPQHF. The CDR3 DNA reads TGTGCCAGCAGCCGCGACAGGGTTTATCAGCCCCAGCATTTT. This rearrangement joins TRBV6-5 to TRBJ1-5; 7 bases agree with TRBD1. J gave up 5 bases and V 6 bases, and 7 bases lay outside the gene matches. CDR3 size: 14 residues. CDR1 and CDR2 from the germline V gene are MNHEY and SVGAGI.

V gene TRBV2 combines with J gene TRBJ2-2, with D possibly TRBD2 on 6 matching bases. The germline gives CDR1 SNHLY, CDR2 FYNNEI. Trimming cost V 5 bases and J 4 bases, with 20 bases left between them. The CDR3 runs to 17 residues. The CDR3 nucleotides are TGTGCCAGCAGTCAGAGGCGGGACCTGATGAGCACCGGGGAGCTGTTTTTT. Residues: CASSQRRDLMSTGELFF.

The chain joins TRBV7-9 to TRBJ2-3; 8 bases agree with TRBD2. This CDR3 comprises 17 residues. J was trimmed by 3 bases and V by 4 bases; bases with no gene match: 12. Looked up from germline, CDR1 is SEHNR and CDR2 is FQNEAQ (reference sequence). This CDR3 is CASSSEAREGLTDTQYF. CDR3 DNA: TGTGCCAGCAGCTCGGAGGCCCGGGAGGGCCTTACAGATACGCAGTATTTT.

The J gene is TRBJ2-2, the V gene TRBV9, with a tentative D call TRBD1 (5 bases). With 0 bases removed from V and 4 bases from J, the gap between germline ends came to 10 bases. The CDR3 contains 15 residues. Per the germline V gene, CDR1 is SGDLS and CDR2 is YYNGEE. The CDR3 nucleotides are TGTGCCAGCAGCGTAGATCTAAGGGGCACCGGGGAGCTGTTTTTT. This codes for CASSVDLRGTGELFF.

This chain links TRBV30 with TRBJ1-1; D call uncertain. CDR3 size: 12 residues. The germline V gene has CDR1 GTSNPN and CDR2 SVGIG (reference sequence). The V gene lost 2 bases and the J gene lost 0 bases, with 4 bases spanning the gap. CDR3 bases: TGTGCCTGGAGTCCTTTGAACACTGAAGCTTTCTTT. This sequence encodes CAWSPLNTEAFF.

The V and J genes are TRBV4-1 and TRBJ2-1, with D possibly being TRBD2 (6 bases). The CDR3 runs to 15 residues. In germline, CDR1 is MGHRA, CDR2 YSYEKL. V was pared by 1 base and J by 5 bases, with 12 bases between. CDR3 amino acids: CASSQVGDSDNEQFF. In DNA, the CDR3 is TGCGCCAGCAGCCAAGTTGGGGACTCGGACAATGAGCAGTTCTTC.

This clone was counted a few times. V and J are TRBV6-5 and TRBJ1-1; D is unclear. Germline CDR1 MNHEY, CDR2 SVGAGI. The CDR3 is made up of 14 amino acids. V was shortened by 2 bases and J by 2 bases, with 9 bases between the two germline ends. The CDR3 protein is CASSYLTRNTEAFF. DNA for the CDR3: TGTGCCAGCAGTTACCTCACCAGAAACACTGAAGCTTTCTTT.